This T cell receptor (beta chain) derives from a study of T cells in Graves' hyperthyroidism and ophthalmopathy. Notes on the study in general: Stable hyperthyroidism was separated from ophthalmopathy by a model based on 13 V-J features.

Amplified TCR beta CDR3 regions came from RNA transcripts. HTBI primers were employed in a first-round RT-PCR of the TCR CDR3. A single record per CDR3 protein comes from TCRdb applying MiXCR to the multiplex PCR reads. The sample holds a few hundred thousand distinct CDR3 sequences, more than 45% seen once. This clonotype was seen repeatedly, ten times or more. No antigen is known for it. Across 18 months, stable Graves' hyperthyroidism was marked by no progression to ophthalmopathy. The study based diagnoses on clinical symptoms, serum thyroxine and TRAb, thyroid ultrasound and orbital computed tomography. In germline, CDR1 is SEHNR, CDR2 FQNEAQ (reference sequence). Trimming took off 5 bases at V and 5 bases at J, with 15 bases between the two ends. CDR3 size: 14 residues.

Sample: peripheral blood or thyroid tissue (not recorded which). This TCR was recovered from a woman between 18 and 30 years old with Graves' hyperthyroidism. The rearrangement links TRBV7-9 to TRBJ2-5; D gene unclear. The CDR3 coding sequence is TGTGCCAGCAGCGCACAGACGGTGGGGGAGACCCAGTACTTC. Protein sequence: CASSAQTVGETQYF.